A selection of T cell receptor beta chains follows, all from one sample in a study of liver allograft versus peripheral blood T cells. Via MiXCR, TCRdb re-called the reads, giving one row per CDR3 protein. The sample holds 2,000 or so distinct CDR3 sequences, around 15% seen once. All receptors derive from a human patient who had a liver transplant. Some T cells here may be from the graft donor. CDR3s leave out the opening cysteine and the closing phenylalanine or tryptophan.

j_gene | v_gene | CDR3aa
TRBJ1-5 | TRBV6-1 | ASTGRQSQPQH
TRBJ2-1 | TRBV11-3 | ASSPGASGTTEQF
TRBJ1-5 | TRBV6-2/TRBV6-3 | ASSYGSNQPQH
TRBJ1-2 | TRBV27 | ASSFRPSVDGYT
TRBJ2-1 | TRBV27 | ASSGVNEQF
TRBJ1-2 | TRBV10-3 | AISRGDNYGYT
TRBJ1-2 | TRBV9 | ASRRGLIDGYT
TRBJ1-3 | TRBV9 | ASSLGGFDGNTIY
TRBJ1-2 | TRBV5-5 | ASSSGTGKGYT
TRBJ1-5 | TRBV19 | ASGLWAKGQPQH
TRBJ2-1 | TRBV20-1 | SARATSRGEQF
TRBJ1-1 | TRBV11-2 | ASSLRTAPEAF
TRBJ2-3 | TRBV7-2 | ASSIPGLASDTQY
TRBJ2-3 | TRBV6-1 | ASSPGQGNTDTQY
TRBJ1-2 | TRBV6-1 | ASREYGYT
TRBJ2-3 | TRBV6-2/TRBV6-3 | ASSFGQASTDTQY
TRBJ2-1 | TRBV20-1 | SAREEGTGNEQF
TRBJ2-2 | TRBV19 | ASSMGLAGGGTGELF